This record covers a single T cell receptor beta chain. This clone was observed once. The specificity of this receptor is unknown. Nothing much larger sits one base from this clone, and base qualities are not available. This entry belongs to a study of shared clonotypes between healthy human individuals (dated by TCRdb to the early 2020s). Some background on the complete study: The cohort comprised a couple of women and a few men aged 18 to 49 years. For each donor, three plates each were used for CD4 naive and CD4 memory, two plates were used for CD8 naive, and one plate was used for CD8 memory. To estimate repertoire size and how much clonotype sharing occurs between individuals, the study deeply sequenced the blood TCR repertoires of about 5 healthy adults. To increase sequencing depth and limit assay-specific biases, different laboratories used diverse techniques to prepare libraries and sequence TCR repertoires. Between about 0.8 and 9 billion PBMCs per donor were obtained by leukapheresis. Study-level results and caveats: Incomplete sequencing was indicated by rarefaction of sorted-subset datasets, despite the large sequencing depth. Sampling was limited to blood, and TCR repertoires in tissue likely differ from TCR repertoires in blood. Compared with non-shared clonotypes, clonotypes shared by all four sorted-subset donors had higher generation probabilities. Because the study included only a small number of donors, the genetic and exposure-history diversity represented was limited. About 5% of naive CD4, around 4% of naive CD8, about 2.5% of memory CD4, and 0.4% of memory CD8 clonotypes were shared across a handful of donors. Pairwise subsampling indicated that sequencing depth was expected to affect the degree of clonotype sharing among donors. Larger estimated clonotype richness was generally found for naive subsets than for memory subsets.

Using the deep immunoSEQ assay, multiplex PCR amplified TCR CDR3 regions from genomic DNA. Genomic DNA extracted from each cell subset was distributed evenly over all wells of several immunoSEQ 96-well plates, and each plate served as one replicate. For sorted subsets, roughly 200 ng of genomic DNA, equivalent to 25,000 to 35,000 T cell genomes, went into each replicate PCR. Purified libraries were measured with a Qubit 3.0 fluorometer, size-checked on a Bioanalyzer 2100, and measured again with the KAPA Library Quantification kit. Every immunoSEQ 96-well plate was sequenced on a dedicated single-read 150-cycle Illumina NextSeq 550 flow cell. The study's own analysis went as follows. Because only junctional sequences without quality scores were contained in the immunoSEQ output, filtering matching that applied to full-length reads could not be performed. Sequences were annotated with PyIR, a Python wrapper for IgBLAST v1.9, using IMGT germline references to assign V/J genes and CDR3. Reads were filtered out if the reads had weak V/J assignments (E-value above 1e-6), no CDR3, stop codons, out-of-frame junctions, or ambiguous translated residues. V3J clonotypes were defined by identical inferred V gene, J gene, and CDR3 amino acid sequence. Percentage overlap between repertoires was calculated by dividing the number of shared unique clonotypes by the size of the smaller repertoire. Repertoire richness was assessed with RTK rarefaction, the Chao1 estimator, and Recon v2.1 estimates of unobserved clonotypes. Generation probabilities were computed with OLGA for all TCRbeta clonotypes obtained by the gDNA method from four donors. The immuneACCESS repertoire file appears here via TCRdb, limited to in-frame rearrangements. These files lack a portion of the clones; in checked studies, under half of the deficit traces to unresolved V genes, and the cause of the others is not known. V, J and clone size were drawn from that table, and D and trimming were deduced from the DNA. The sample contains roughly 2.1 million clones, approximately 94% of them found a single time. The ten largest make up roughly 1.8% of the sample.

CD8 naive samples were CD45RO-negative cells positively selected for CCR7, giving a CD45RA+CCR7+ population that excluded TemRA cells. The donors were healthy, HIV-negative adults with no recently reported acute infections or vaccinations. Every donor was a Caucasian adult residing in Nashville, Tennessee, USA. Blood was collected by leukapheresis, and PBMCs were isolated by Ficoll-Histopaque density gradient centrifugation and then cryopreserved in liquid nitrogen vapor phase. Purity and quantity of every magnetically sorted T cell population were checked by analytical flow cytometry. Each sorted fraction had its genomic DNA isolated and then quantified by UV absorbance on a Nanodrop 2000c. The CDR3 spans 15 residues, from the cysteine through the phenylalanine. Only the CDR3 DNA is retained, 45 bases long and in frame from the first base. In the germline V gene, CDR1 corresponds to SNHLY and CDR2 to FYNNEI. Here V drops 4 bases and J drops 3 bases, and the junction holds 7 bases not matched to any gene.

The receptor was isolated from a man younger than 30 in good health. Some clones in this sample may be carry-over from other donors' samples. Recombination joined TRBV2 with TRBJ2-7; 9 bases in between match TRBD2. Sequenced sample: naive CD8+ T cells from PBMCs. The meaning of the sample's cell subset or site label: CD45RA+CCR7+. The CDR3 protein sequence reads: CASSAPRGGGYEQYF. DNA sequence: TGTGCCAGCAGTGCCCCCCGCGGGGGGGGCTACGAGCAGTACTTC.